These 8 T cell receptor beta chains were sequenced from one sample in a study of T cells in Graves' hyperthyroidism and ophthalmopathy. The source material, RNA transcripts, was used to amplify TCR beta CDR3 regions. The HTBI set primed first-round TCR CDR3 RT-PCR. TCRdb re-called the multiplex PCR reads with MiXCR, one entry per CDR3 protein. This table has a few hundred thousand distinct CDR3 sequences, less than 20% appearing once. The specimen sequenced was blood. The source of these receptors is a man between 18 and 29 years old with Graves' ophthalmopathy.

In its sample, this clonotype was seen many times. This chain connects TRBV11-2 to TRBJ1-1; no definite D call. CDR3 length: 12 residues. Trimming took 1 base from V and 7 from J, leaving 7 bases between them. Germline V gene sequence: CDR1 SGHAT, CDR2 FQNNGV. CDR3 coding DNA: TGTGCCAGCAGCTTAGTACCCCTTGAAGCTTTCTTT. The encoded protein is CASSLVPLEAFF.

A word on this clonotype: Just one base apart from a much larger clone, this may be a read error. The chain links TRBV2 to TRBJ1-6; TRBD1 matches 7 bases. This CDR3 contains 13 residues. CDR1 SNHLY and CDR2 FYNNEI come from the germline V gene. Here the CDR3 reads CAGSEQGNSPLHF. The DNA for the CDR3 is TGTGCCGGCAGTGAACAGGGGAATTCACCCCTCCACTTT.

This clonotype was seen a few times. A read error may explain this, as a much larger clone is one base away. The rearrangement links TRBV2 to TRBJ1-4, with 10 nucleotides matching TRBD1. The CDR3 is 15 amino acids. Germline assignment: CDR1 SNHLY and CDR2 FYNNEI. CDR3 DNA: TGTACCAGCATCGGACAGGGGGAAAAGAATGAAAAACTGTTTTTT. Translating it yields CTSIGQGEKNEKLFF.

The V and J genes are TRBV7-9 and TRBJ2-5, with 7 bases lining up with TRBD1. The CDR3 contains 17 residues. J was trimmed by 5 bases and V by 5 bases; bases with no gene match: 17. Germline CDR1 reads SEHNR; CDR2 reads FQNEAQ (reference sequence). This CDR3 reads CASSTYSYRGKGETQYF. CDR3 nucleotide sequence: TGTGCCAGCAGCACCTACTCTTACAGGGGAAAGGGCGAGACCCAGTACTTC. Combining the CDR3 with reference TRBV7-9 and TRBJ2-5 gives the whole variable domain DTGVSQNPRHKITKRGQNVTFRCDPISEHNRLYWYRQTLGQGPEFLTYFQNEAQLEKSRLLSDRFSAERPKGSFSTLEIQRTEQGDSAMYLCASSTYSYRGKGETQYFGPGTRLLVL.

In its sample, this clonotype was seen many times. The chain links TRBV5-1 to TRBJ2-7; D gene uncertain. Germline CDR1 and CDR2: SGHRS and YFSETQ. Trimming pared 0 bases from V and 4 bases from J, leaving 14 bases between. The CDR3 extends over 15 amino acids. This CDR3 reads CASSLAPEGKYEQYF. In DNA, the CDR3 is TGCGCCAGCAGCTTGGCACCAGAAGGAAAATACGAGCAGTACTTC.

At least ten counts were recorded for this clonotype. This chain links TRBV18 with TRBJ1-2; maybe TRBD1 (5 bases). Trimming shortened V by 3 bases and J by 3 bases, and 14 bases separated the two germline ends. CDR1 and CDR2 from the germline V gene are KGHSH and LQKENI. The CDR3 runs to 15 residues. The CDR3 DNA reads TGTGCCAGCTCACCGGGACCCCAGACTGACTATGGCTACACCTTC. Amino acid sequence: CASSPGPQTDYGYTF.

This clonotype was counted many times. The chain joins TRBV9 to TRBJ1-2; no clear D. V gave up 3 bases and J gave up 8 bases, with 14 bases separating them. Germline V gene lookup returns CDR1 SGDLS and CDR2 YYNGEE. The CDR3 has 13 residues. The DNA for the CDR3 is TGTGCCAGCAGCGCCCCCCCGGTTCGGGGCTACACCTTC. It is translated as CASSAPPVRGYTF. Full variable domain (remainder filled in from reference TRBV9 and TRBJ1-2): DSGVTQTPKHLITATGQRVTLRCSPRSGDLSVYWYQQSLDQGLQFLIQYYNGEERAKGNILERFSAQQFPDLHSELNLSSLELGDSALYFCASSAPPVRGYTFGSGTRLTVV.

The gene calls are TRBV2 and TRBJ2-1; 7 nucleotides agree with TRBD2. V was clipped by 8 bases and J by 8 bases; unmatched bases: 18. The CDR3 is 16 residues long. Germline CDR1 is SNHLY and CDR2 is FYNNEI. Here the CDR3 reads CASYRELRGIRDEQFF. The CDR3, as DNA: TGTGCCAGCTATCGAGAATTGCGGGGGATTAGGGATGAGCAGTTCTTC. Using reference TRBV2 and TRBJ2-1 for the parts outside the CDR3, the full variable domain is EPEVTQTPSHQVTQMGQEVILRCVPISNHLYFYWYRQILGQKVEFLVSFYNNEISEKSEIFDDQFSVERPDGSNFTLKIRSTKLEDSAMYFCASYRELRGIRDEQFFGPGTRLTVL.